This T cell receptor beta chain was obtained from a study of blood T cell repertoires in COVID-19. Overall study context: COVID-19 samples from acute and convalescent phases originated in the United States, Italy and Spain. PBMCs, B-cell-depleted T cells, or T cells provided the cDNA or gDNA that made up the material.

Per the original data handling: The assay estimated nucleated cells by amplifying reference gene primers. Assay: immunoSEQ multiplex PCR; the TCRdb copy retains only in-frame clones and omits some. That table supplies the V and J calls and clone size; D and trimming were determined from the DNA. The sample yields under 250,000 clones, 80% seen once. Sequenced material: peripheral blood. This sequence originates from a woman aged 70 to 79 with acute or convalescent COVID-19.

The CDR3 spells CASTLQGNTEAFF. The CDR3 bases are TGCGCCAGCACCCTCCAGGGGAACACTGAAGCTTTCTTT. The chain recombines TRBV10-2 with TRBJ1-1; D might be TRBD1 (5 bases). Germline CDR1 reads WSHSY; CDR2 reads SAAADI. The CDR3 covers 13 residues. Trimming left V 7 bases short and J 1 base short, with 10 bases between.